This T cell receptor (beta chain) was captured in a study of tumor-infiltrating lymphocytes in primary liver carcinoma. Study context: The five patients, who were men and women, ranged in age from 30 to 69 years. Study-wide points: A small share of top clones, only about 7.5-25%, was found in all five tumor regions.

This CDR3 comprises 14 residues. V lost 3 bases and J lost 7, with 15 bases in between. It was from about 21-30 mg of unsorted bulk tissue that RNA and DNA were co-extracted. The cohort consisted of patients whose primary liver carcinoma was surgically resected. The patients carried chronic HBV infection and had received no treatment. On this clonotype: Its antigen is as yet unknown.

Starting from around 500 ng of total RNA, TCR beta cDNA was produced with a primer in the constant region. Generation of the TCR beta libraries relied on three nested multiplex PCR rounds using slightly modified ARM-PCR. Forward primers for TRBV1-TRBV30 and a C-beta reverse primer served the first two PCR rounds, at roughly 10 cycles each. TCRdb processed the multiplex PCR reads anew with MiXCR; each CDR3 protein has one entry. The data show 45,000 or so distinct CDR3 sequences, 73% seen once. This TCR derives from a man aged 35 to 55 with primary liver carcinoma and hepatitis B virus infection. The sample consisted of liver tumor tissue from sampling region 2. Noted subset: tumor region T2, inferior pole. The rearrangement uses TRBV12-3 or TRBV12-4 and TRBJ1-2; the D gene is possibly TRBD1 (5 bases). The CDR3 region has the DNA TGTGCCAGCAGTTTTGCTAGGGGCGTAACTGGCTACACCTTC. This sequence encodes CASSFARGVTGYTF.